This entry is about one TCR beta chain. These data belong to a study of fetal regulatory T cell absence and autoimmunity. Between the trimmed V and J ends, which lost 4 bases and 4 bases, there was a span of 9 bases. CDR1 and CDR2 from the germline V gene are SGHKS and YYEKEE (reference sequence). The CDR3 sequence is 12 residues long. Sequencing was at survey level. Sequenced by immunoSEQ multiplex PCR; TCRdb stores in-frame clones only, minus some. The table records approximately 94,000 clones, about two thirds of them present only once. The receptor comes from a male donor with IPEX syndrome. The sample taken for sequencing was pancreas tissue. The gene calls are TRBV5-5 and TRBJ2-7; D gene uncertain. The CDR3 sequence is CASSLLGYEQYF. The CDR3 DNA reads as TGTGCCAGCAGCCTACTTGGGTACGAGCAGTACTTC.